Sequencing of this T cell receptor beta chain was carried out in a study of cytomegalovirus exposure and HLA in healthy donors. Study results and limitations: Reports credit the classifier with highly specific, highly sensitive diagnosis of cytomegalovirus status. The listing of roughly 160 TCR beta chains classed them as cytomegalovirus-associated. In vitro assays verified that three CMV-associated chains recognized CMV antigens specifically.

This table comes from immunoSEQ multiplex PCR, and its TCRdb copy is limited to in-frame clones, with some not included. Seen here are some 90,000 clones, around 96% observed once, and the top ten hold roughly 0.82%. Comments on this clone: Its antigen is not identified.

Germline V lookup: CDR1 SGHAT, CDR2 FQNNGV. V lost 1 base and J lost 6, with 13 bases in between. CDR3 length: 15 residues. Sequencing used PBMCs. V usage is TRBV11-2 and J usage is TRBJ2-1, with D perhaps matching TRBD2 (5 bases). This TCR came from a man aged 18 to 30 in good health and CMV-seronegative. In DNA form, the CDR3 reads TGTGCCAGCAGCTTAGGGGCTAGTGAGGGCAATGAGCAGTTCTTC. Amino acid sequence: CASSLGASEGNEQFF.